Listed below are T cell receptor beta chains from one sample, sequenced in a study of blood T cell repertoires in COVID-19. Measured with immunoSEQ multiplex PCR; TCRdb has only the in-frame clones, and not every one. This table holds hundreds of thousands of clones, approximately 90% found once. Specimen: peripheral blood. These receptors were obtained from a woman under 30 with acute or convalescent COVID-19. The CDR3 runs from the conserved cysteine through the conserved F or W. Each record gives: CDR3 protein, CDR3 DNA, V gene, D gene, J gene, clone size. The D gene is left open where the match is weak. Size is omitted from some rows. Given values are once, few, many or a class for expanded clones.

cdr3_aa: CASSQNSGANVLTF; cdr3_nt: TGTGCCAGCAGCCAAAACTCTGGGGCCAACGTCCTGACTTTC; v_call: TRBV7-3; d_call: .; j_call: TRBJ2-6; clone_size: .
cdr3_aa: CASSPGALYGYTF; cdr3_nt: TGTGCCAGCAGTCCGGGAGCCCTCTATGGCTACACCTTC; v_call: TRBV6-5; d_call: .; j_call: TRBJ1-2; clone_size: many
cdr3_aa: CASSTFYRDGYTF; cdr3_nt: TGCGCCAGCAGCACCTTCTACAGGGATGGCTACACCTTC; v_call: TRBV5-1; d_call: .; j_call: TRBJ1-2; clone_size: once
cdr3_aa: CASSASREGGGTEAFF; cdr3_nt: TGTGCCAGCAGCGCTTCGCGGGAGGGAGGGGGCACTGAAGCTTTCTTT; v_call: TRBV9; d_call: .; j_call: TRBJ1-1; clone_size: .
cdr3_aa: CASSERTGPTDTQYF; cdr3_nt: TGTGCCAGCAGTGAACGGACAGGGCCTACAGATACGCAGTATTTT; v_call: TRBV6-1; d_call: TRBD1; j_call: TRBJ2-3; clone_size: .
cdr3_aa: CASSGLGPPLHF; cdr3_nt: TGTGCCAGCAGCGGCCTAGGCCCCCCCCTCCACTTT; v_call: TRBV9; d_call: .; j_call: TRBJ1-6; clone_size: .
cdr3_aa: CASSSGGASNTGELFF; cdr3_nt: TGTGCCAGTAGTAGCGGGGGGGCATCGAACACCGGGGAGCTGTTTTTT; v_call: TRBV19; d_call: TRBD2; j_call: TRBJ2-2; clone_size: .
cdr3_aa: CASSPAGGRDTQYF; cdr3_nt: TGCGCCAGCAGCCCGGCAGGGGGCAGAGATACGCAGTATTTT; v_call: TRBV23-1; d_call: TRBD1; j_call: TRBJ2-3; clone_size: .
cdr3_aa: CATRDGSERAQYF; cdr3_nt: TGTGCCACCAGGGATGGTAGCGAGAGGGCGCAGTATTTT; v_call: TRBV6-5; d_call: .; j_call: TRBJ2-3; clone_size: .
cdr3_aa: CASTGTGGTNEQFF; cdr3_nt: TGTGCCAGCACAGGGACAGGGGGTACAAATGAGCAGTTCTTC; v_call: TRBV5-5; d_call: TRBD1; j_call: TRBJ2-1; clone_size: .
cdr3_aa: CASGTSSYNEQFF; cdr3_nt: TGCGCCAGCGGGACTTCCTCCTACAATGAGCAGTTCTTC; v_call: TRBV10-2; d_call: .; j_call: TRBJ2-1; clone_size: .
cdr3_aa: CASGPGGRTNEKLFF; cdr3_nt: TGTGCCAGCGGACCAGGAGGTCGAACTAATGAAAAACTGTTTTTT; v_call: TRBV19; d_call: .; j_call: TRBJ1-4; clone_size: .
cdr3_aa: CASSIRGVWEQFF; cdr3_nt: TGTGCCAGTAGTATTCGGGGGGTATGGGAGCAGTTCTTC; v_call: TRBV19; d_call: TRBD2; j_call: TRBJ2-1; clone_size: .
cdr3_aa: CATSRDRAGGFYEQYF; cdr3_nt: TGTGCCACCAGCAGAGATCGGGCAGGGGGCTTCTACGAGCAGTACTTC; v_call: TRBV15; d_call: TRBD1; j_call: TRBJ2-7; clone_size: .
cdr3_aa: CASSLGTGQYNEQFF; cdr3_nt: TGTGCCAGCAGCCTTGGGACAGGACAATACAATGAGCAGTTCTTC; v_call: TRBV11-2; d_call: TRBD1; j_call: TRBJ2-1; clone_size: .
cdr3_aa: CASSPRDRNYGYTF; cdr3_nt: TGTGCCAGCAGCCCCCGGGACAGGAACTATGGCTACACCTTC; v_call: TRBV5-8; d_call: TRBD1; j_call: TRBJ1-2; clone_size: .
cdr3_aa: CASSFEHSSGNTIYF; cdr3_nt: TGCGCCAGCAGCTTCGAGCATTCCTCTGGAAACACCATATATTTT; v_call: TRBV5-1; d_call: .; j_call: TRBJ1-3; clone_size: .
cdr3_aa: CASSLDPSYGYTF; cdr3_nt: TGCGCCAGCAGCCTAGATCCTAGCTATGGCTACACCTTC; v_call: TRBV5-1; d_call: .; j_call: TRBJ1-2; clone_size: few
cdr3_aa: CASSLEWNRAYPFYEQYF; cdr3_nt: TGTGCCAGCAGCTTGGAGTGGAACAGGGCCTATCCCTTCTACGAGCAGTACTTC; v_call: TRBV5-5; d_call: .; j_call: TRBJ2-7; clone_size: .
cdr3_aa: CASSYRPGQGMNTEAFF; cdr3_nt: TGTGCCAGCAGTTACCGACCAGGACAGGGAATGAACACTGAAGCTTTCTTT; v_call: TRBV6-2/TRBV6-3; d_call: TRBD1; j_call: TRBJ1-1; clone_size: .
cdr3_aa: CACGEGESPYNSPLHF; cdr3_nt: TGTGCCTGTGGGGAAGGGGAATCTCCCTATAATTCACCCCTCCACTTT; v_call: TRBV30; d_call: .; j_call: TRBJ1-6; clone_size: .
cdr3_aa: CASSRAGPLGNYGYTF; cdr3_nt: TGTGCCAGCAGCAGGGCAGGGCCTCTTGGTAACTATGGCTACACCTTC; v_call: TRBV5-6; d_call: .; j_call: TRBJ1-2; clone_size: .
cdr3_aa: CASRTTGYEQFF; cdr3_nt: TGTGCCAGCAGGACTACGGGGTACGAGCAGTTCTTC; v_call: TRBV7-2; d_call: .; j_call: TRBJ2-1; clone_size: .
cdr3_aa: CASSLALTSGLVIGINEQFF; cdr3_nt: TGTGCCAGCAGCTTGGCCTTAACTAGCGGACTGGTGATAGGTATAAATGAGCAGTTCTTC; v_call: TRBV5-4; d_call: TRBD2; j_call: TRBJ2-1; clone_size: .
cdr3_aa: CATQDRNTEAFF; cdr3_nt: TGTGCCACCCAGGACAGGAACACTGAAGCTTTCTTT; v_call: TRBV7-9; d_call: .; j_call: TRBJ1-1; clone_size: .
cdr3_aa: CASSSDRTSYEQYF; cdr3_nt: TGTGCCAGCAGCAGCGACAGGACCTCCTACGAGCAGTACTTC; v_call: TRBV5-6; d_call: .; j_call: TRBJ2-7; clone_size: .
cdr3_aa: CASSLTENTEAFF; cdr3_nt: TGTGCCAGCAGCCTAACAGAGAACACTGAAGCTTTCTTT; v_call: TRBV6-5; d_call: .; j_call: TRBJ1-1; clone_size: .
cdr3_aa: CASSEPSRDRTIF; cdr3_nt: TGTGCCAGCAGTGAACCCTCCCGGGATCGGACGATCTTC; v_call: TRBV6-1; d_call: .; j_call: TRBJ2-1; clone_size: .
cdr3_aa: CASRLDRTNQPQHF; cdr3_nt: TGTGCCAGCAGACTCGACAGGACCAATCAGCCCCAGCATTTT; v_call: TRBV2; d_call: .; j_call: TRBJ1-5; clone_size: .
cdr3_aa: CASRKADNTGELFF; cdr3_nt: TGTGCCAGCAGGAAGGCGGATAACACCGGGGAGCTGTTTTTT; v_call: TRBV2; d_call: .; j_call: TRBJ2-2; clone_size: .
cdr3_aa: CASSPANPTGNYGYTF; cdr3_nt: TGTGCCAGCAGCCCGGCCAACCCAACGGGTAACTATGGCTACACCTTC; v_call: TRBV5-5; d_call: .; j_call: TRBJ1-2; clone_size: .
cdr3_aa: CASSRDRSSYEQYF; cdr3_nt: TGCGCCAGCAGTCGGGACAGGAGCTCCTACGAGCAGTACTTC; v_call: TRBV4-1; d_call: TRBD1; j_call: TRBJ2-7; clone_size: .
cdr3_aa: CASSVVGTGSYNEQFF; cdr3_nt: TGTGCCAGCAGCGTAGTCGGAACAGGCTCCTACAATGAGCAGTTCTTC; v_call: TRBV9; d_call: .; j_call: TRBJ2-1; clone_size: .
cdr3_aa: CASSLTDLDEQYF; cdr3_nt: TGTGCCAGCAGCTTAACAGACCTGGACGAGCAGTACTTC; v_call: TRBV5-6; d_call: .; j_call: TRBJ2-7; clone_size: .
cdr3_aa: CASSEGRGYGYTF; cdr3_nt: TGTGCCAGCAGTGAGGGCAGGGGTTATGGCTACACCTTC; v_call: TRBV2; d_call: .; j_call: TRBJ1-2; clone_size: .
cdr3_aa: CASSEISGWGLAYSQDTQYF; cdr3_nt: TGTGCCAGCAGTGAAATATCCGGTTGGGGACTAGCTTACTCACAAGATACGCAGTATTTT; v_call: TRBV6-1; d_call: TRBD2; j_call: TRBJ2-3; clone_size: .
cdr3_aa: CASSQWGQGGNYGYTF; cdr3_nt: TGCGCCAGCAGTCAATGGGGACAGGGGGGGAACTATGGCTACACCTTC; v_call: TRBV23-1; d_call: TRBD1; j_call: TRBJ1-2; clone_size: .
cdr3_aa: CASSSTYEQYF; cdr3_nt: TGTGCCAGCAGTTCCACCTACGAGCAGTACTTC; v_call: TRBV6-5; d_call: .; j_call: TRBJ2-7; clone_size: .
cdr3_aa: CAWGTGSTGELFF; cdr3_nt: TGTGCCTGGGGGACAGGGAGCACCGGGGAGCTGTTTTTT; v_call: TRBV30; d_call: TRBD1; j_call: TRBJ2-2; clone_size: .
cdr3_aa: CASRPGRENYGYTF; cdr3_nt: TGTGCCAGCAGACCCGGACGGGAAAACTATGGCTACACCTTC; v_call: TRBV27; d_call: .; j_call: TRBJ1-2; clone_size: .
cdr3_aa: CASSEADSSYEQYF; cdr3_nt: TGTGCCAGCAGTGAAGCCGATAGCTCCTACGAGCAGTACTTC; v_call: TRBV6-1; d_call: .; j_call: TRBJ2-7; clone_size: .
cdr3_aa: CASSYSTEGDEAFF; cdr3_nt: TGTGCCAGCAGTTACTCGACTGAAGGAGATGAAGCTTTCTTT; v_call: TRBV6-2/TRBV6-3; d_call: .; j_call: TRBJ1-1; clone_size: many
cdr3_aa: CASSLKGAAYGYTF; cdr3_nt: TGCGCCAGCAGCTTGAAGGGGGCGGCCTATGGCTACACCTTC; v_call: TRBV5-1; d_call: TRBD1; j_call: TRBJ1-2; clone_size: .
cdr3_aa: CSVQVAEAFF; cdr3_nt: TGCAGCGTACAGGTAGCTGAAGCTTTCTTT; v_call: TRBV29-1; d_call: .; j_call: TRBJ1-1; clone_size: .
cdr3_aa: CASSAGYGQPQHF; cdr3_nt: TGTGCCAGCTCGGCAGGGTACGGGCAGCCCCAGCATTTT; v_call: TRBV18; d_call: .; j_call: TRBJ1-5; clone_size: .
cdr3_aa: CASHSGDTGELFF; cdr3_nt: TGTGCCAGCCACAGCGGGGACACCGGGGAGCTGTTTTTT; v_call: TRBV6-5; d_call: TRBD2; j_call: TRBJ2-2; clone_size: .
cdr3_aa: CASSQNRDSNYGYTF; cdr3_nt: TGCGCCAGCAGCCAAAACCGGGACAGTAACTATGGCTACACCTTC; v_call: TRBV4-1; d_call: TRBD1; j_call: TRBJ1-2; clone_size: .
cdr3_aa: CASSQPDRGPSEKLFF; cdr3_nt: TGTGCCAGCAGCCAACCCGACAGGGGGCCAAGTGAAAAACTGTTTTTT; v_call: TRBV3-1/TRBV3-2; d_call: TRBD1; j_call: TRBJ1-4; clone_size: .